This T cell receptor (beta chain) was recorded in a study of sequential checkpoint blockade in melanoma. Background on the study: Arm A got nivolumab then ipilimumab; arm B the reverse, 1:1.

Stated treatment: randomized to nivolumab then ipilimumab (arm A) or the reverse (arm B). From thawed PBMCs, live CD3+CD8+ cells negative for CD19 and CD56 were sorted. Germline CDR1 SGHTA, CDR2 FQGTGA. The V gene lost 4 bases and the J gene lost 4 bases, with 4 bases spanning the gap. CDR3 size: 11 residues. The method was immunoSEQ multiplex PCR; TCRdb's version includes in-frame clones alone and lacks a portion of them. The sample contains around 12,000 clones, roughly 80% of which appear only once. The sequence came from a human donor with melanoma. The material was CD8+ T cells sorted from blood (inferred from file names), obtained from a patient given nivolumab and ipilimumab in sequence. The rearrangement joins TRBV7-3 to TRBJ2-5; no clear D gene. CDR3 coding DNA: TGTGCCAGCAGCTCCAGAGAGACCCAGTACTTC. It codes for CASSSRETQYF.